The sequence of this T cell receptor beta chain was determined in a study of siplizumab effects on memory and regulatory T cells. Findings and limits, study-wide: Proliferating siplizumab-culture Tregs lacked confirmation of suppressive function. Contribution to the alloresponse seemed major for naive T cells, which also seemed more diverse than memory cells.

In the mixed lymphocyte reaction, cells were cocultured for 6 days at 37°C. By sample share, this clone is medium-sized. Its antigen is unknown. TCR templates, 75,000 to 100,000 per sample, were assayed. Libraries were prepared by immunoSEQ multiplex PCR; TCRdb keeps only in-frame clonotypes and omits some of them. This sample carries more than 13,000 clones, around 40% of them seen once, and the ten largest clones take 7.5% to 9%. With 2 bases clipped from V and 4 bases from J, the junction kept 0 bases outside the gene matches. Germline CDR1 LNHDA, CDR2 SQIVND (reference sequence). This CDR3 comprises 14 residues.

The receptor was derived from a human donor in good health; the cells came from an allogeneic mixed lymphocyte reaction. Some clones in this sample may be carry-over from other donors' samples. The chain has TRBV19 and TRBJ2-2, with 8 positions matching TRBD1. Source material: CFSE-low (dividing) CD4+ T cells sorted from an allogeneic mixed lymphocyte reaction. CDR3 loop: CASSITGGTGELFF. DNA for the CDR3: TGTGCCAGTAGTATAACAGGGGGCACCGGGGAGCTGTTTTTT. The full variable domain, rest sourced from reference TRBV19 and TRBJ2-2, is DGGITQSPKYLFRKEGQNVTLSCEQNLNHDAMYWYRQDPGQGLRLIYYSQIVNDFQKGDIAEGYSVSREKKESFPLTVTSAQKNPTAFYLCASSITGGTGELFFGEGSRLTVL.